What follows are 14 T cell receptor beta chains derived from one specimen sequenced in a study of T cell responses to AZD1222 COVID-19 vaccine. Clones were sequenced by immunoSEQ multiplex PCR, and TCRdb holds only the in-frame ones, with some missing. The data show about 100,000 clones, over 90% seen once. The source was peripheral blood, collected on day 0 of AZD1222 vaccination. The receptors were gathered from an adult in good health.

This rearrangement joins TRBV3-1 (or the pseudogene TRBV3-2) to TRBJ2-1; D is unclear. Per germline, CDR1 LGHDT and CDR2 YNNKEL (reference sequence). CDR3 length equals 12 residues. Trimming removed 0 bases at V and 5 bases at J, with 2 bases between. CDR3 nucleotides: TGTGCCAGCAGCCAAGACCACAATGAGCAGTTCTTC. Its protein product is CASSQDHNEQFF.

The V gene is TRBV5-1, the J gene TRBJ1-3; TRBD1 matches 7 bases. Germline V gene sequence: CDR1 SGHRS, CDR2 YFSETQ. The CDR3 covers 19 residues. J lost 4 bases, V lost 0 bases, and 16 bases had no gene match. This chain's CDR3 is CASSLVQGIRSASGNTIYF. The DNA of the CDR3 is TGCGCCAGCAGCTTGGTACAGGGGATCCGAAGCGCGTCAGGAAACACCATATATTTT.

CDR3 amino acids: CAISMDRAGELFF. The CDR3 DNA follows: TGTGCCATCAGTATGGATCGGGCCGGGGAGCTGTTTTTT. The chain joins TRBV10-3 to TRBJ2-2; D ambiguous. Between the trimmed V and J ends, which lost 5 bases and 6 bases, there was a span of 10 bases. This CDR3 spans 13 amino acids. Germline CDR1 reads ENHRY; CDR2 reads SYGVKD.

The chain links TRBV13 to TRBJ2-7; 9 positions match TRBD1. Germline values: CDR1 PRHDT, CDR2 FYEKMQ (reference sequence). The CDR3 loop spans 17 amino acids. V lost 6 bases, J lost 2 bases, and 14 bases stayed unmatched. CDR3 loop: CASRTRGTGNFPYEQYF. The CDR3 DNA reads as TGTGCCAGCAGAACTAGGGGGACAGGGAACTTTCCCTACGAGCAGTACTTC.

The chain combines TRBV18 with TRBJ2-1; D uncertain. V lost 1 base to trimming and J lost 5 bases, with 12 bases between them. The CDR3 totals 15 residues. Germline V gene lookup returns CDR1 KGHSH and CDR2 LQKENI. CDR3 loop: CASSPRRSSNNEQFF. Written as DNA, the CDR3 is TGTGCCAGCTCACCACGTCGGTCGTCCAACAATGAGCAGTTCTTC.

This sequence joins TRBV5-6 and TRBJ1-3; D is unresolved. V was pared by 7 bases and J by 4 bases, with 18 bases between. The CDR3 sequence is 15 residues long. CDR1 and CDR2 (germline): SGHDT, YYEEEE. As DNA, the CDR3 is TGTGCCAGCGACACCTACGGCACGAGGGGAAACACCATATATTTT. Residues: CASDTYGTRGNTIYF.

This chain uses TRBV7-2 with TRBJ2-3, with D possibly matching TRBD2 (6 bases). From germline, CDR1 is SGHTA and CDR2 FQGNSA. The CDR3 runs to 13 residues. With 5 bases removed from V and 3 bases from J, the gap between germline ends came to 9 bases. The CDR3 coding sequence is TGTGCCAGCAGCCGCGGAGGGACAGATACGCAGTATTTT. It yields the protein CASSRGGTDTQYF.

This chain's CDR3 is CASSSNRGRGTEAFF. In DNA, the CDR3 is TGTGCCAGCAGTTCAAACAGGGGGCGAGGAACTGAAGCTTTCTTT. This chain uses TRBV6-5 with TRBJ1-1, with TRBD1 identical over 9 bases. V was pared by 4 bases and J by 5 bases, with 8 bases of the junction left unmatched. The CDR3 consists of 15 residues. Germline V gene sequence: CDR1 MNHEY, CDR2 SVGAGI.

The V gene is TRBV3-1 (or the pseudogene TRBV3-2), the J gene TRBJ2-1; D gene ambiguous. Trimming pared 1 base from V and 1 base from J, leaving 8 bases between. The V gene's germline CDR1 is LGHDT and CDR2 YNNKEL (reference sequence). This CDR3 spans 15 amino acids. CDR3 sequence reads: CASSQGTASYNEQFF. In nucleotides, the CDR3 is TGTGCCAGCAGCCAAGGAACTGCTTCCTACAATGAGCAGTTCTTC.

This chain links TRBV14 with TRBJ1-5; D is unclear. The germline CDR1 and CDR2 sequences are SGHDN and FVKESK. Trimming took off 2 bases at V and 9 bases at J, with 5 bases between the two ends. The CDR3 extends over 11 amino acids. The CDR3 sequence is CASSQHRPQHF. CDR3 DNA sequence: TGTGCCAGCAGCCAACATCGGCCCCAGCATTTT. The complete variable domain, with remaining parts taken from reference TRBV14 and TRBJ1-5, reads EAGVTQFPSHSVIEKGQTVTLRCDPISGHDNLYWYRRVMGKEIKFLLHFVKESKQDESGMPNNRFLAERTGGTYSTLKVQPAELEDSGVYFCASSQHRPQHFGDGTRLSIL.

This clone has just a few counts. The same CDR3 arises from other DNA sequences in this sample as well. The chain couples TRBV9 to TRBJ1-2; D ambiguous. The CDR3 has 12 amino acids. Germline V CDR1 and CDR2: SGDLS, YYNGEE. Trimming stripped 0 bases from V and 8 bases from J, with 8 bases between. CDR3 residues: CASSVEGYGYTF. CDR3 DNA sequence: TGTGCCAGCAGCGTAGAAGGTTACGGCTACACCTTC. Full variable domain (remainder filled in from reference TRBV9 and TRBJ1-2): DSGVTQTPKHLITATGQRVTLRCSPRSGDLSVYWYQQSLDQGLQFLIQYYNGEERAKGNILERFSAQQFPDLHSELNLSSLELGDSALYFCASSVEGYGYTFGSGTRLTVV.

About this clone: The identical CDR3 is also encoded by other nucleotide sequences in the sample. The chain employs TRBV6-1 and TRBJ1-5; perhaps TRBD1 as D (5 bases). Germline assignment: CDR1 MNHNS and CDR2 SASEGT. The CDR3 is made up of 14 amino acids. Trimming pared 1 base from V and 7 bases from J, leaving 11 bases between. The CDR3 here is CASSEGGGGQPQHF. The DNA for the CDR3 is TGTGCCAGCAGTGAAGGTGGGGGTGGCCAGCCCCAGCATTTT.

The chain couples TRBV7-6 to TRBJ2-2; possibly TRBD1 for D (5 bases). V shed 1 base and J shed 5 bases, with 8 bases lying between them. In germline, CDR1 is SGHVS, CDR2 FNYEAQ. This CDR3 region has 14 residues. The CDR3 DNA sequence: TGTGCCAGCAGCTTAGGGACAACAACCGGGGAGCTGTTTTTT. Residues: CASSLGTTTGELFF.

The V call is TRBV6-5, the J call TRBJ2-1; tentative D call: TRBD2 (6 bases). The V gene lost 6 bases and the J gene lost 5 bases, with 11 bases spanning the gap. CDR1 and CDR2 from the germline V gene are MNHEY and SVGAGI. The CDR3 has 13 amino acids. The CDR3 spells CASRGGTHNEQFF. The CDR3 DNA is TGTGCCAGCAGGGGCGGGACCCACAATGAGCAGTTCTTC.